This T cell receptor beta chain is drawn from a study of cytomegalovirus exposure and HLA in healthy donors (dated by TCRdb to 2015 to 2018). Regarding the complete study: According to an earlier analysis of 550 to 750 of the donors, about 179 million T cells yielded 117 million unique TCR beta sequences and 276 Gb of sequence data. In addition to the first cohort of roughly 670 subjects, a separate validation cohort of 120 different subjects was used. In a later genetic analysis, genome-wide SNP genotypes for about three fifths of the roughly 670 donors were used, and that subset was treated as a discovery cohort. Around 330 gigabases of sequencing data and around 80 million unique TCR sequences made up an early release that covered 640 HLA-typed donors. Every discovery cohort repertoire had been produced on one sequencing platform. A handful of DR-DQ haplotypes were handled as single units for association and clustering because linkage in the cohort was strong. A later analysis re-examined previously published TCR beta repertoires from about 700 donors and added high-resolution HLA genotyping to investigate patterns of TCR occurrence. The T cell repertoires of some 700 subjects were profiled by immunosequencing and related to cytomegalovirus serostatus. To predict cytomegalovirus infection status, the study brought together high-throughput TCR immunosequencing, statistical association of individual TCRs with disease status, and machine learning. In an earlier analysis of about 590 of the donors, high-throughput TCR beta sequencing was used to judge whether each TCR beta V gene segment behaved as functional or pseudogenic. Class I and class II HLA loci were covered by the typing at four-digit resolution. On average, roughly 250,000 unique TCR beta nucleotide sequences were sequenced per donor among a few hundred genotyped donors of the cohort, with 15% to 20% of those sequences being non-productive. Typing coverage differed by locus: A, B, C, DRB1 and DQB1 were typed in roughly 620-640 donors, DQA1 in 522, DPA1 in approximately 600, and DPB1 in around 490. Among the roughly 400 genotyped donors, 75% to 90% belonged to the genetic ancestry cluster associated with self-reported Caucasian donors. The aim of the study was to test whether cataloging public T cell receptors could identify signatures of past pathogen exposure. The later analysis used no new phenotypic data to find candidate immune exposures, relying instead on TCR beta sequences and their occurrence across donors. Donor age, sex, ethnicity and CMV serostatus were collected together with the repertoire data. What the authors observed across the whole study: The cohort was sequenced for TCR beta chains only, and without alpha or paired-chain data the features that could be detected were limited. At a false discovery rate of 0.05, a later analysis linked 15,000 to 20,000 TCR beta sequences to specific HLA alleles. When HLA alleles, especially DR and DQ, strongly co-occurred, TCR associations were difficult to assign to individual alleles. While some public TCRs were present in many individuals, most TCR sequences turned up only very rarely across donors. The sequencing pipeline was judged likely to have produced a cluster of highly shared sequence variants as a technical artifact. Three of the identified cytomegalovirus-associated TCR beta chains were confirmed in vitro to be specific for cytomegalovirus antigens. Some IMGT-functional V segments, including TRBV6-2 and TRBV6-3, could not be distinguished by the 87-base-pair reads and were therefore excluded. Cytomegalovirus status was reported to be diagnosed by the classifier with high specificity and sensitivity in both the original and validation cohorts. A further reported finding was that TCR beta sequences accurately predicted the HLA-A and HLA-B alleles for most subjects in the first cohort. Because counts were too low, some 17 rarely observed V segments, including chromosome 9 orphons, were excluded from the earlier analysis of under 650 of the donors. Compared with equally common non-associated chains, HLA-associated TCR beta chains in a later analysis were more clonally expanded and had lower generation probabilities. A later genetic analysis associated a missense DCLRE1C variant with V-gene and J-gene trimming of TCR beta chains, and an independent cohort replicated the association. Correlated functional status among segregating V segments might reflect linkage disequilibrium, but an unknown experimental factor could not be ruled out. A total of fewer than 200 TCR beta chains were listed by the study as associated with cytomegalovirus. A later analysis found that TCR association rates varied across HLA loci, with DRB1 alleles showing the most associated TCRs and HLA-C alleles the fewest. In an earlier analysis of approximately 590 of the donors, most TCR beta V segments appeared in productive rearrangements about 90% or about 30% of the time, broadly matching IMGT annotations. The authors suggested that the approach could potentially be extended to other disease states and immunological phenotypes. Several of the top co-occurrence clusters appeared to be linked to parvovirus B19, influenza, CMV and Epstein-Barr virus, according to a later analysis. Sequencing depth was assumed to be roughly uniform across donors in the presence/absence analyses, though that assumption may not hold. Because HLA typing was unavailable for some donors at each locus, only the typed subset was used in association tests. A later genetic analysis reported fewer N-insertions in productive TCRs among donors in an Asian-associated ancestry cluster than the approximately 700-donor mean. In a later analysis, most CMV-associated TCR beta chains were found to appear HLA-restricted, with HLA associations seemingly driven largely by CMV exposure. Immune exposure information for the cohort was limited to CMV serostatus.

In total, 500 to 700 healthy bone marrow donors made up the cohort. All cohort members were sampled while nominally healthy, although unrecorded immune exposures were likely present. The donor was CMV seronegative and belonged to the group of around 350 seronegative cohort members. A peripheral blood sample was provided by each donor, and peripheral blood mononuclear cells were used for TCR beta sequencing. The Qiagen DNeasy Blood Extraction Kit was used to extract genomic DNA from the blood cell samples. The library relied on the immunoSEQ multiplex PCR assay. A mixture of 60 forward primers for TCR Vbeta segments and 13 reverse primers for TCR Jbeta segments was used in the multiplex PCR. A multiplex PCR assay on genomic DNA amplified the CDR3 region of rearranged TCR beta genes. Amplified TCR beta libraries were sequenced as 87-base-pair reads on the Illumina HiSeq System. Under the source paper's analysis protocol: A later analysis counted some 80 million unique TCR beta chains across the 690 or so repertoires, and some 11 million of these chains were shared by at least two donors. To remove PCR and sequencing errors, raw reads were error-corrected and collapsed into unique sequences using a nearest-neighbor algorithm that merged closely related sequences. V, D and J gene segments were assigned by aligning CDR3 sequences to IMGT reference sequences. Each retained sequence needed at least a six-nucleotide match to both a V gene segment and a J gene segment. Rearrangements were classified as productive when the CDR3 lacked stop codons and remained in frame with V and J, and all other rearrangements were classified as non-productive. Following IMGT convention, CDR3 was defined as the stretch from the second conserved V-encoded cysteine to the conserved J-encoded phenylalanine. The earlier analysis of roughly 590 of the donors excluded any sequence lacking an unambiguous match to a single V gene segment. In an earlier analysis of 587 of the donors, V segments were called functional above 56.7% productive rearrangements and were called segregating when the between-donor standard deviation exceeded 5%. To diagnose cytomegalovirus status from the catalog of TCR beta chain sequences, a statistical classification framework was built. In a later analysis, TCR nucleotide sequences were compared against IMGT/GENE-DB human TR gene sequences so that V and J genes could be assigned. Using the TCRdist pipeline, a later analysis assigned CDR3 sequences along with most-parsimonious VDJ recombination scenarios. A later analysis defined each TCR beta chain by its CDR3 amino acid sequence plus V-gene family, and excluded reads lacking a unique V-gene family. As a way to deal with suspected cross-contamination and a sequencing artifact, a later analysis dropped 500 to 700 nucleotide sequences that were highly shared and had low generation probability. A later analysis calculated a clonal expansion index for each public chain from normalized within-repertoire ranks of inferred template counts. A later analysis computed generation probabilities with a VDJ recombination model fitted to out-of-frame rearrangements, and checked the results against IGoR. In a later analysis, hypergeometric tests were used to score TCR-TCR, TCR-HLA and TCR-CMV co-occurrence, with a repertoire-size bias correction applied to TCR pairs. False discovery rates were estimated in a later analysis by permuting HLA or CMV assignments 20 times. A later analysis grouped co-occurring TCRs with DBSCAN, adding TCRdist sequence similarity when clustering within HLA-allele-positive subsets. Co-occurrence clustering excluded repertoires with fewer than 30,000 or more than 120,000 public chains, plus five with anomalous nucleotide sharing. The clones in this table, taken by TCRdb from immuneACCESS, are in-frame only. Not every clone is retained; where verified, under half of the shortfall comes from an unresolved V gene, and the cause of the rest is unknown. D and trimming come from the DNA, and the V and J calls and clone size come from that table. The sample contains just over 200,000 clones, under 85% of them found a single time. 1.5% to 2% of the sample lies in the top ten.

The germline V gene yields MGHRA for CDR1 and YSYEKL for CDR2. The CDR3 runs 16 amino acids, cysteine and phenylalanine included. The read is trimmed to its CDR3 DNA, 48 bases read in frame from base 1. Trimming takes 0 bases from V and 2 bases from J, and the germline ends sit 11 bases apart. In the case of this clone: Its binding antigen is unknown. No base-level quality is on record; no much larger clone is a single base apart.

Here the chain combines TRBV4-1 and TRBJ2-1; a weak D assignment points to TRBD2 (6 bases agree). Sequences were obtained from PBMCs. The TCR was taken from a man over 45 in good health and CMV-seronegative. The CDR3 here reads CASSQDRVAAYNEQFF. The DNA is as follows: TGCGCCAGCAGCCAAGATCGAGTAGCGGCCTACAATGAGCAGTTCTTC.